These T cell receptor beta chains were read from a single sample in a study of shared clonotypes between healthy human individuals. This table comes from immunoSEQ multiplex PCR, and its TCRdb copy is limited to in-frame clones, with some not included. Here the sample spans about 1 million clones, about 76% being singletons. The sample comprised memory CD4+ T cells sorted from blood. These receptors all come from a man between 18 and 35 years old in good health. Each CDR3 is given with its conserved first and last residue.

J gene,V gene,CDR3 protein
TRBJ1-1,TRBV6-1,CASSRAGNTEAFF
TRBJ2-3,TRBV6-6,CASSYGRFSYTQYF
TRBJ2-7,TRBV7-9,CASSLSIEQYF
TRBJ2-7,TRBV6-1,CASSDLDRGPYEQYF
TRBJ2-7,TRBV28,CASSFARSSAYEQYF
TRBJ1-3,TRBV7-2,CASSSQIRDTIYF
TRBJ2-7,TRBV6-1,CASSDHPGTGDYEQYF
TRBJ1-2,TRBV7-9,CASSFSVPGQGLGGYTF
TRBJ2-5,TRBV5-1,CASSSSSVTQETQYF
TRBJ1-3,TRBV5-6,CASSKDTFSGNTIYF
TRBJ2-2,TRBV28,CASLQGANTGELFF
TRBJ2-7,TRBV6-5,CASIRGAVAYEQYF
TRBJ1-3,TRBV5-1,CASSDGTIGNTIYF
TRBJ1-2,TRBV4-3,CASSQEAGVAYGYTF
TRBJ1-2,TRBV7-2,CASSLRDSGRPFNYGYTF
TRBJ2-3,TRBV9,CASSPRTGATDTQYF
TRBJ2-7,TRBV30,CAWSGQGAYEQYF
TRBJ1-1,TRBV2,CASSVIQEAFF
TRBJ2-5,TRBV4-1,CASSQEPRGPGYF
TRBJ2-5,TRBV7-2,CASSLVGLAQEETQYF